This T cell receptor (beta chain) was obtained from a study of glioma-infiltrating T cells. Regarding the study as a whole: CDR3 overlap between tissue and blood was very small. Tissue-blood divergence was below expectation in non-neoplastic patients, above in gliomas.

The CDR3 contains 14 residues. Germline CDR1 and CDR2: MNHNS and SASEGT. V was shortened by 7 bases and J by 2 bases, with 14 bases between the two germline ends. In regard to this clonotype: Its antigen is unidentified.

The iRepertoire nested amplicon-rescue multiplex PCR amplified TCR alpha and beta CDR3s from RNA. For one-step reverse transcription and amplification, about 90-400 ng of tissue mRNA or PBMC total RNA was used. TCRdb analysed the multiplex PCR reads with MiXCR anew, one entry per CDR3 protein. The table lists around 150,000 distinct CDR3 sequences, about two fifths of them singletons. Material for sequencing was glioma tissue, nonneoplastic brain tissue, or PBMCs (not recorded which). J is TRBJ1-1 and V is TRBV6-1, with D maybe TRBD1 (5 bases). The sequence was collected from a human donor with low-grade glioma or glioblastoma, undergoing nonglioma brain surgery, or in good health (not recorded which). The CDR3 region has the DNA TGTGCCAGCAAATATGGGGACGGTAACACTGAAGCTTTCTTT. Its translation: CASKYGDGNTEAFF.